These T cell receptor beta chains were read from a single sample in a study of cytotoxic CD8 clonotypes in ibrutinib-treated CLL. TCRdb's table, derived via immunoSEQ multiplex PCR, lists solely in-frame clones and lacks some. The sample holds more than 200,000 clones, approximately 70% seen once. Sample: PBMCs, taken after 12 months of ibrutinib treatment. The receptors derive from a human donor with chronic lymphocytic leukemia. CDR3s include the opening cysteine and the closing phenylalanine or tryptophan. Each record gives: CDR3 protein, CDR3 DNA, D gene, V gene, clone size, J gene, CDR3 length. The D gene is left open where the match is weak. The size entry is marked missing in some rows and otherwise reads once, few, many or a size class.

CSVGRLAGGTDTQYF	TGCAGCGTTGGGCGACTAGCGGGGGGCACAGATACGCAGTATTTT	TRBD2	TRBV29-1	-	TRBJ2-3	15
CASSLATGTATTNEKLFF	TGTGCCAGCAGCTTAGCGACCGGGACAGCTACAACTAATGAAAAACTGTTTTTT	TRBD1	TRBV7-6	-	TRBJ1-4	18
CASSSTPGQGANYGYTF	TGTGCCAGCAGCTCCACTCCCGGTCAGGGAGCTAACTATGGCTACACCTTC	-	TRBV7-6	few	TRBJ1-2	17
CATSMLRGHTIYF	TGTGCCACCAGCATGTTGAGGGGGCACACCATATATTTT	TRBD1	TRBV15	-	TRBJ1-3	13
CASSFGTGGAYEQYF	TGCGCCAGCAGCTTCGGGACAGGGGGCGCCTACGAGCAGTACTTC	TRBD1	TRBV5-1	once	TRBJ2-7	15
CASRYTGVNEQYF	TGTGCCAGCAGGTACACAGGGGTAAACGAGCAGTACTTC	TRBD1	TRBV28	-	TRBJ2-7	13
CAIRGDSQPQHF	TGTGCCATCAGAGGCGACAGTCAGCCCCAGCATTTT	-	TRBV10-3	few	TRBJ1-5	12
CASRYRWEGAYEQYF	TGTGCCAGCAGATACAGGTGGGAGGGTGCCTACGAGCAGTACTTC	TRBD2	TRBV6-5	-	TRBJ2-7	15
CASSPPGRAFSGNTIYF	TGTGCCAGCTCACCCCCCGGCAGGGCGTTCTCTGGAAACACCATATATTTT	-	TRBV18	-	TRBJ1-3	17
CASSSTATGGSEQYF	TGTGCCAGCAGTTCCACCGCAACAGGGGGTAGCGAGCAGTACTTC	TRBD1	TRBV27	-	TRBJ2-7	15
CASSQEENTGELFF	TGCGCCAGCAGCCAGGAAGAAAACACCGGGGAGCTGTTTTTT	-	TRBV4-1	few	TRBJ2-2	14
CSISTGSSSSNQPQHF	TGCAGCATAAGCACGGGATCCTCATCTAGCAATCAGCCCCAGCATTTT	-	TRBV29-1	-	TRBJ1-5	16
CSVGTGWTEAFF	TGCAGCGTTGGAACAGGGTGGACTGAAGCTTTCTTT	-	TRBV29-1	-	TRBJ1-1	12
CASSYSRQGAEKLFF	TGTGCCAGCAGTTACTCTAGGCAGGGTGCTGAAAAACTGTTTTTT	-	TRBV6-6	-	TRBJ1-4	15
CASSFGGRAYEQYF	TGTGCCAGCAGTTTCGGTGGGCGAGCCTACGAGCAGTACTTC	-	TRBV27	-	TRBJ2-7	14
CASEDSSYEQYF	TGTGCCAGCGAGGACAGCAGCTACGAGCAGTACTTC	-	TRBV6-1	-	TRBJ2-7	12
CASSWGQGIYGYTF	TGTGCCAGCAGCTGGGGACAGGGAATCTATGGCTACACCTTC	TRBD1	TRBV5-6	-	TRBJ1-2	14
CARTRGGVGRSYEQYF	TGTGCCCGCACCCGGGGGGGGGTAGGGCGGTCCTACGAGCAGTACTTC	TRBD2	TRBV28	-	TRBJ2-7	16
CAWSNHNEQFF	TGCGCCTGGAGTAACCACAATGAGCAGTTCTTC	-	TRBV30	-	TRBJ2-1	11
CSVGQGNTGELFF	TGCAGCGTGGGACAGGGTAACACCGGGGAGCTGTTTTTT	TRBD1	TRBV29-1	few	TRBJ2-2	13
CASSFSGGETQYF	TGTGCCAGCAGCTTCAGCGGGGGTGAGACCCAGTACTTC	TRBD2	TRBV5-6	-	TRBJ2-5	13
CASSPTGQGATGELFF	TGTGCCAGCTCACCAACGGGACAGGGGGCAACCGGGGAGCTGTTTTTT	TRBD1	TRBV18	-	TRBJ2-2	16
CASSPGWTGVDNEQFF	TGCGCCAGCAGCCCGGGGTGGACAGGGGTGGACAATGAGCAGTTCTTC	TRBD1	TRBV5-1	-	TRBJ2-1	16
CAWRQGVYGNTIYF	TGTGCCTGGAGACAGGGGGTGTATGGAAACACCATATATTTT	TRBD1	TRBV30	once	TRBJ1-3	14
CASTDRVLTYEQYF	TGTGCCAGCACTGACAGGGTTTTAACCTACGAGCAGTACTTC	TRBD1	TRBV6-4	-	TRBJ2-7	14
CASSPKGADTQYF	TGTGCCAGCAGCCCAAAGGGGGCAGATACGCAGTATTTT	-	TRBV5-6	-	TRBJ2-3	13
CASSSTAYGYTF	TGCGCCAGCAGCTCGACAGCTTATGGCTACACCTTC	-	TRBV5-1	-	TRBJ1-2	12
CASSTPRLAGEFNEQYF	TGTGCCAGCAGTACTCCGAGACTAGCGGGAGAGTTCAACGAGCAGTACTTC	TRBD2	TRBV28	-	TRBJ2-7	17
CASGAGGDNEQFF	TGTGCCAGCGGAGCGGGGGGGGACAATGAGCAGTTCTTC	TRBD2	TRBV5-4	-	TRBJ2-1	13
CASTQLSDIQYF	TGTGCCAGCACACAGCTGTCGGACATTCAGTACTTC	-	TRBV6-1	-	TRBJ2-4	12
CASSLMGLRRDYGYTF	TGTGCCAGCAGCTTAATGGGTCTCCGGAGGGACTATGGCTACACCTTC	-	TRBV7-3	few	TRBJ1-2	16
CASTLNTEAFF	TGTGCCAGCACCTTGAACACTGAAGCTTTCTTT	-	TRBV7-9	-	TRBJ1-1	11
CASSREDVGNEKLFF	TGTGCCAGTAGCAGAGAGGACGTAGGTAATGAAAAACTGTTTTTT	-	TRBV19	-	TRBJ1-4	15
CASRNTAYSNQPQHF	TGTGCCAGCAGAAACACTGCGTACAGCAATCAGCCCCAGCATTTT	-	TRBV6-1	once	TRBJ1-5	15
CSVGTSGAFTDTQYF	TGCAGCGTCGGGACTAGCGGGGCATTCACAGATACGCAGTATTTT	TRBD2	TRBV29-1	-	TRBJ2-3	15